This T cell receptor beta chain appears in the sequencing data of a study of radiotherapy plus CTLA-4 blockade in lung cancer. The CDR3 runs to 17 residues. Per germline, CDR1 SGHNT and CDR2 YENEEA. Losses at the gene ends were 5 bases for V and 2 bases for J; bases not matched to a gene: 10. Sequencing used immunoSEQ multiplex PCR; TCRdb keeps in-frame clones, though not all of them. The table lists tens of thousands of clones, about 88% of them singletons. This sequence was found in a human donor with non-small cell lung cancer whose response to radiotherapy plus ipilimumab could not be evaluated. Source: peripheral blood, taken from a patient treated with radiotherapy plus ipilimumab. The chain links TRBV11-3 to TRBJ2-1; 9 positions agree with TRBD2. The CDR3 DNA is TGTGCCAGCAGCGACCTCCGGGCGGGAGGGCCCTACAATGAGCAGTTCTTC. Its translation: CASSDLRAGGPYNEQFF.